These 6 T cell receptor beta chains came from one sample sequenced in a study of monozygotic twins with inflammatory bowel disease. With the 5' RACE reads reprocessed, TCRdb shows one record per CDR3 protein and no DNA. This sample's clone table lists about 330,000 distinct CDR3 sequences. The sequenced sample consisted of blood. These receptors came from a human donor with ulcerative colitis or Crohn's disease, or a healthy co-twin of an affected twin (not recorded which).

The chain carries TRBV6-5 and TRBJ1-6; the TCRdb call, TRBD1, lacks DNA for checking. There are 16 residues in the CDR3. Germline CDR1 MNHEY, CDR2 SVGAGI. This CDR3 reads CASSYRAGLVSSPLHF.

The rearrangement joins TRBV29-1 to TRBJ2-3; TCRdb reports TRBD1, a call that lacks DNA to check it against. The CDR3 loop spans 14 amino acids. Germline V CDR1 and CDR2: SQVTM, ANQGSEA. The CDR3 region is CSVEAGHSTDTQYF.

V usage is TRBV6-1 and J usage is TRBJ2-5; TCRdb indicates TRBD1, and absent DNA this call remains unverified. CDR1 is MNHNS and CDR2 is SASEGT in the germline V gene. This CDR3 has 13 amino acids. This CDR3 is CASRLRGFETQYF.

This chain links TRBV7-9 with TRBJ2-5; TCRdb picks TRBD2, but there is no DNA to check that call. The CDR3 has 14 amino acids. Germline CDR1 reads SEHNR; CDR2 reads FQNEAQ (reference sequence). The CDR3 protein is CASSSLEGLETQYF.

This chain uses TRBV10-3 with TRBJ1-2. The CDR3 totals 12 residues. CDR1 is ENHRY and CDR2 is SYGVKD in the germline V gene. The CDR3 protein is CAISEGNYGYTF.

The J gene is TRBJ2-7, the V gene TRBV7-9. From germline, CDR1 is SEHNR and CDR2 FQNEAQ (reference sequence). The CDR3 consists of 13 residues. CDR3 loop: CASSLAAPYEQYF.